The 3 T cell receptor beta chains in this list originate from one sample, sequenced in a study of cytomegalovirus exposure and HLA in healthy donors. 60 Vbeta and 13 Jbeta primers were used in PCR. Measured with immunoSEQ multiplex PCR; TCRdb has only the in-frame clones, and not every one. This table has 200,000 to 250,000 clones, about 83% appearing once. The material sequenced was PBMCs. The receptors stem from a human donor in good health.

V and J are TRBV5-6 and TRBJ2-1; the D gene is possibly TRBD2 (5 bases). The CDR3 is 15 residues long. V was clipped by 7 bases and J by 4 bases, with 18 bases between them. CDR1 SGHDT and CDR2 YYEEEE come from the germline V gene. The CDR3 DNA follows: TGTGCCAGCTGCGACACCCTAGCAGAATACAATGAGCAGTTCTTC. It yields the protein CASCDTLAEYNEQFF.

This chain connects TRBV19 to TRBJ2-1; 11 bases map to TRBD2. This CDR3 is 14 amino acids long. Germline V lookup: CDR1 LNHDA, CDR2 SQIVND (reference sequence). J was trimmed by 9 bases and V by 8 bases; bases with no gene match: 9. CDR3: CASQKLAGEGEQFF. CDR3 nucleotides: TGTGCCAGTCAAAAACTAGCGGGAGAAGGTGAGCAGTTCTTC.

V usage is TRBV4-1 and J usage is TRBJ2-7, with 10 bases matching TRBD1. The CDR3 is made up of 15 amino acids. Germline V gene sequence: CDR1 MGHRA, CDR2 YSYEKL. J lost 5 bases, V lost 1 base, and 5 bases had no gene match. CDR3 protein: CASSQAGTGDHEQYF. The CDR3 DNA sequence: TGCGCCAGCAGCCAAGCCGGGACAGGGGACCACGAGCAGTACTTC.